The T cell receptor beta chain described here comes from a study of monozygotic twins with inflammatory bowel disease. Eight separate reactions for every sample produced the cDNA. Template switching incorporated UMIs with a 6-nucleotide sample barcode. TCRdb reanalyzed the 5' RACE reads and collapses them to one entry per CDR3 protein, without DNA. The repertoire table contains about 420,000 distinct CDR3 sequences. CDR3 length: 14 residues. Per the germline V gene, CDR1 is MDHEN and CDR2 is SYDVKM. Whole-blood RNA isolation (total RNA) proceeded without T cell sorting. Source material: blood. The V gene is TRBV28, the J gene TRBJ1-2; TCRdb's D gene call, TRBD1, goes unchecked for lack of DNA. This receptor was obtained from a human donor with ulcerative colitis or Crohn's disease, or a healthy co-twin of an affected twin (not recorded which). The chain's CDR3 is CASSKARGRGGYTF.